The entry below describes one T cell receptor beta chain. This entry is derived from a study of blood T cell repertoires in COVID-19. Study information: The United States, Italy and Spain were the sources of the acute and convalescent COVID-19 samples. In each case, the material was cDNA or gDNA derived from T cells, B-cell-depleted T cells, or PBMCs.

In the study's own analysis: Amplification with reference gene primers provided the estimates of nucleated cell counts. TCRdb's copy holds only in-frame clones and misses some; the assay was immunoSEQ multiplex PCR. V, J and clone size derive from that table, while D and trimming were established from the DNA sequence. The sample holds roughly 140,000 clones, around 84% seen once. The CDR3 runs 13 residues. V lost 5 bases to trimming and J lost 10 bases; unmatched junction nucleotides: 5. Germline values: CDR1 SGHTA, CDR2 FQGTGA. The source is a human donor in a cohort sampled during active COVID-19. The material sequenced was peripheral blood. J is TRBJ1-6 and V is TRBV7-3; 7 bases line up with TRBD1. The CDR3 nucleotides read TGTGCCAGCAGCCAAGACAGGGACTCACCCCTCCACTTT. This gives the protein CASSQDRDSPLHF.